There are a few counts of the clone carrying this TCR beta chain. Together with a sample-barcoded 5' primer, a J-beta primer mix was included in a second PCR lasting roughly 6 to 12 cycles. In TCRdb, the 5' RACE reads were re-called with MiXCR into one record per CDR3 protein. The sample includes some 800,000 distinct CDR3 sequences, around 25% of them seen just once. The data derive from a study of blood T cells in healthy people across ages. CDR3 length: 11 residues. Trimming cost V 5 bases and J 4 bases, with 7 bases left between them. Germline V gene lookup returns CDR1 DFQATT and CDR2 SNEGSKA (reference sequence). These same data were also listed under a study on T cells of mothers and their children.

Sequences were obtained from blood. This TCR was recovered from a boy younger than 18 in good health. This chain connects TRBV20-1 to TRBJ2-3; no firm D call. CDR3 residues: CSAHQSDTQYF. The CDR3 DNA is TGCAGTGCTCACCAATCAGATACGCAGTATTTT.